This T cell receptor (beta chain) was sequenced in a study of OX40 agonist ivuxolimab in advanced cancers. Overall study context: Patients treated during dose escalation were battling hepatocellular carcinoma, melanoma, renal cell or head and neck cancer.

Sequenced by immunoSEQ multiplex PCR; TCRdb stores in-frame clones only, minus some. This repertoire shows 55,000 to 65,000 clones, about 86% found once; its top ten account for 2% to 2.5%. Notes on the study in general: Expanded clones tended on average to be more numerous among CD8+ T cells than CD4+.

About this clone: The antigen remains undetermined.

The CDR3 is 17 residues long. Trimming removed 4 bases at V and 0 bases at J, with 19 bases between. Germline values: CDR1 MDHEN, CDR2 SYDVKM. The sequence was obtained from an adult with an advanced solid tumor such as melanoma, head and neck, liver or kidney cancer. The rearrangement uses TRBV28 and TRBJ2-7; possibly TRBD1 or TRBD2 for D (6 bases each). The specimen comprised CD4+ or CD8+ T cells sorted from blood, sampled in a trial of the OX40 agonist ivuxolimab. The CDR3 reads CASSSQRGAVRSYEQYF. The DNA of the CDR3 is TGTGCCAGCAGTTCACAGAGGGGGGCTGTCCGCTCCTACGAGCAGTACTTC.